Listed below are T cell receptor beta chains from one sample, sequenced in a study of T cell responses to AZD1222 COVID-19 vaccine. Sequenced by immunoSEQ multiplex PCR; TCRdb stores in-frame clones only, minus some. The sample lists 150,000 to 200,000 clones; under 95% were seen once. The material was peripheral blood, obtained 28 days after the second AZD1222 dose. These receptor sequences come from an adult who received the AZD1222 COVID-19 vaccine. Both conserved end residues are part of each CDR3.

TRBV20-1,TRBJ1-2,CSARDLLYTF
TRBV5-6,TRBJ2-7,CASSPGPGASYEQYF
TRBV28,TRBJ2-7,CASSFSIRAPNEQYF
TRBV30,TRBJ2-7,CAWSVGSYHEQYF
TRBV18,TRBJ1-3,CASSPTDSGNTIYF
TRBV6-2/TRBV6-3,TRBJ1-5,CASSYVGSNQPQHF
TRBV7-4,TRBJ1-4,CASSNPGPRGKLFF
TRBV5-1,TRBJ2-1,CASSLRVSGLAANEQFF
TRBV6-5,TRBJ1-2,CASSSHEGWGYTF
TRBV7-6,TRBJ1-1,CASSPRGVGTEAFF
TRBV7-8,TRBJ2-2,CASSSSRAPTGELFF
TRBV5-1,TRBJ2-7,CASSLKTSGTPTPYEQYF
TRBV19,TRBJ2-3,CASSIVGADTQYF
TRBV19,TRBJ1-5,CASSGTGQAINQPQHF
TRBV7-9,TRBJ2-3,CAGVRLAGSTDTQYF
TRBV6-5,TRBJ2-5,CASSYVGSETQYF
TRBV7-2,TRBJ2-5,CASTSLGPGETQYF
TRBV7-3,TRBJ2-1,CASSFDPRGNEQFF
TRBV4-2,TRBJ1-1,CASSQDLNTEAFF
TRBV18,TRBJ2-7,CASSPGDYGSYEQYF
TRBV2,TRBJ2-7,CASSWGDPSYEQYF
TRBV6-5,TRBJ1-1,CASSYSRTGGTEAFF
TRBV7-9,TRBJ2-7,CASSSRTGGAYEQYF
TRBV7-9,TRBJ2-3,CASSLLSTSTDTQYF
TRBV6-5,TRBJ2-2,CASSYAGELFF
TRBV28,TRBJ2-2,CASSPPRGGVPNTGELFF
TRBV15,TRBJ1-4,CATSGRGGTNEKLFF
TRBV14,TRBJ1-1,CASSRGHGPMNTEAFF
TRBV5-6,TRBJ1-1,CASSLYGRGHHF
TRBV27,TRBJ2-5,CASMTGKGPRETQYF
TRBV28,TRBJ1-1,CASSIPLMTGSHTEAFF